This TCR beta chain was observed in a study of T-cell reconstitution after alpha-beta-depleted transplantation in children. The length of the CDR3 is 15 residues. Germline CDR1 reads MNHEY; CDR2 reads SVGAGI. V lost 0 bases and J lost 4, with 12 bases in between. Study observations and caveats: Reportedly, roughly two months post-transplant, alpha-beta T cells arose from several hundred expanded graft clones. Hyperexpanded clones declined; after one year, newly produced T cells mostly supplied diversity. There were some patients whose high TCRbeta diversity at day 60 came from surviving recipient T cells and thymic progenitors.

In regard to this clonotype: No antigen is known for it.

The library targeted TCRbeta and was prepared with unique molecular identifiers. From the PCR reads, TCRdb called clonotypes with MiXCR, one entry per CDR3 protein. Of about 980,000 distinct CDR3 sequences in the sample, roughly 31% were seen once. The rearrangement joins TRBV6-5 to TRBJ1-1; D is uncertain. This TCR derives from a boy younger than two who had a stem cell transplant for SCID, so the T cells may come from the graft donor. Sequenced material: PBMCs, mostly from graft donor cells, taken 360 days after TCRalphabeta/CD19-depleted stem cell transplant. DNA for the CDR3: TGTGCCAGCAGTTACTCTCGGGGTGTGGGCACTGAAGCTTTCTTT. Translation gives CASSYSRGVGTEAFF.